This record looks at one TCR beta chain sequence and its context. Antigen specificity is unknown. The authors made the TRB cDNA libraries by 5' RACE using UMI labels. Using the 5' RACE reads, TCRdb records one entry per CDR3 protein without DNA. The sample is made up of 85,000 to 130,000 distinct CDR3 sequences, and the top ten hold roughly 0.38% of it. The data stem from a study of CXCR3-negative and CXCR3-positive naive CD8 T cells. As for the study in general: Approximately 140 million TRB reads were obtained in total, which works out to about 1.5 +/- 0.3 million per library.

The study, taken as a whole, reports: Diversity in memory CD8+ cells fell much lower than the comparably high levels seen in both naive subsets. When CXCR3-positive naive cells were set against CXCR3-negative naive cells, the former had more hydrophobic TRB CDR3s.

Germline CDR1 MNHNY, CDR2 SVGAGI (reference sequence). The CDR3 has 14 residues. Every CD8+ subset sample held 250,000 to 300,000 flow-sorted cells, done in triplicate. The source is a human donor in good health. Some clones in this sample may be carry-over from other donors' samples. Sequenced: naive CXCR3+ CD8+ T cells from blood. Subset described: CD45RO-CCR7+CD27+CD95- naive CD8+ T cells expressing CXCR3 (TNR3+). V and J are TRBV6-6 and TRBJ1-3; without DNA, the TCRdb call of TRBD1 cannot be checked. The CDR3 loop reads CASSFDRVGNTIYF.